The T cell receptor (beta chain) under discussion was sequenced for a study of T cell responses to AZD1222 COVID-19 vaccine. The method was immunoSEQ multiplex PCR; TCRdb's version includes in-frame clones alone and lacks a portion of them. The sample holds 150,000 to 200,000 clones, 94% seen once. Details on this clone: Its antigen is unknown.

Overall study findings and caveats: A mostly white British donor set with more females was recruited, and clonal diversity was possibly underestimated. No day 14 peak samples; only post-peak repertoires were characterized. Nearly half of spike-specific TCRs reportedly target unmutated variant regions.

The CDR3 sequence is 20 residues long. V lost 3 bases, J lost 5 bases, and 19 bases stayed unmatched. Per germline, CDR1 MDHEN and CDR2 SYDVKM. The rearrangement links TRBV28 to TRBJ2-1, with 10 bases that match TRBD2. The clonotype comes from an adult who received the AZD1222 COVID-19 vaccine. The sample was peripheral blood, taken 28 days after the second AZD1222 dose. CDR3 sequence (DNA): TGTGCCAGCAGTTTTTCGACCGGGACCTCAGCCCTAGCGGGAGACAATGAGCAGTTCTTC. It codes for CASSFSTGTSALAGDNEQFF.